These T cell receptor beta chains were read from a single sample in a study of molecular identifiers for immune sequencing clone quantification. TCRdb re-called the PCR reads with MiXCR, one entry per CDR3 protein. This sample has some 680,000 distinct CDR3 sequences, with around 25% found just once. Sequencing was carried out using naive CD8+ T cells from blood, with Jurkat cell RNA spiked in. These receptors were obtained from a human donor in good health. Some libraries in this study had Jurkat cell RNA spiked in. Each CDR3 is given with its conserved first and last residue. Clone size is stated in some rows and not others, as once, few, many or a class when expanded.

v_call	clone_size	j_call	cdr3_aa
TRBV27	-	TRBJ2-7	CASSDGTSGTYEQYF
TRBV3-1	-	TRBJ2-7	CASSQNIQKHYEQYF
TRBV20-1	-	TRBJ2-5	CSARRTGEETQYF
TRBV4-1	many	TRBJ2-7	CASSQDSLSYEQYF
TRBV4-2	-	TRBJ2-7	CASSPVAGGTPYERYF
TRBV20-1	-	TRBJ2-7	CSASRWDEYSYEQYF
TRBV29-1	-	TRBJ2-3	CSASGLAGELPDTQYF
TRBV7-9	few	TRBJ2-5	CASSPWGQGDTQYF
TRBV2	-	TRBJ1-4	CASSEDTPLGNEKLFF
TRBV10-3	-	TRBJ2-3	CAISSPGARYGTDTQYF
TRBV19	few	TRBJ1-1	CASSLSPGPTRTEAFF
TRBV19	few	TRBJ2-5	CASSWTSGRGETQYF
TRBV28	many	TRBJ2-5	CASSLYLEQETQYF
TRBV29-1	few	TRBJ1-2	CSVVPGSHYGYTF
TRBV28	few	TRBJ1-2	CASSTQSGGHTNYGYTF
TRBV12-3/TRBV12-4	many	TRBJ2-7	CASSLASFDRGPSYEQYF
TRBV20-1	once	TRBJ2-1	CTARVSRGPLRNEQFF
TRBV5-1	many	TRBJ2-3	CASSLLPLAGALGYSTDTQYF
TRBV29-1	many	TRBJ2-5	CSVVGETQYF
TRBV27	many	TRBJ2-2	CASSLTVTGELFF
TRBV14	few	TRBJ1-1	CASAKWEQGLEAFF
TRBV27	many	TRBJ1-1	CASSFLGQGTGAFF
TRBV7-7	few	TRBJ2-7	CASSSAGANEQYF
TRBV11-2	few	TRBJ1-6	CASFREAVPDINSPLHF
TRBV20-1	many	TRBJ2-3	CSARNLAESTDTQYF
TRBV27	few	TRBJ2-1	CASSSRTGTYNEQFF
TRBV6-1	few	TRBJ1-5	CASRQGFGSQPQHF
TRBV28	many	TRBJ2-3	CASSYRVGDTQYF
TRBV15	few	TRBJ2-5	CATSPRAYRGTETQYF
TRBV15	-	TRBJ2-7	CATSRDLGLPYEQYF
TRBV12-3/TRBV12-4	few	TRBJ1-4	CASSLTEGIATNEKLFF
TRBV12-3/TRBV12-4	many	TRBJ1-5	CASSPRDTFSNQPQHF
TRBV27	many	TRBJ1-4	CASSFGGNEKLFF
TRBV11-2	few	TRBJ2-7	CASSLGETGPLSYEQYF
TRBV29-1	few	TRBJ2-1	CSVEERLGEQFF
TRBV6-1	-	TRBJ2-4	CASSDGQGAKNLQYF
TRBV30	-	TRBJ2-3	CAWKGGSLRTDTQYF
TRBV11-2	few	TRBJ2-3	CASSLDTSWLAGGPLQDTQYF
TRBV5-1	many	TRBJ2-7	CASSFSRDRPYEQYF
TRBV11-2	-	TRBJ1-5	CASSSALGQEEHF
TRBV18	many	TRBJ2-7	CASSPTGGHEQYF
TRBV30	many	TRBJ2-7	CAVPSEQYF
TRBV4-1	-	TRBJ2-3	CASSQGFPETVRTDTQYF
TRBV15	many	TRBJ2-1	CATSRDSSGAFMEQFF
TRBV29-1	many	TRBJ1-1	CSGGSWGVNTEAFF
TRBV7-9	-	TRBJ2-7	CASSLDSKTYEQYF
TRBV7-8	-	TRBJ2-1	CASSLYQGKSYNEQFF
TRBV12-3/TRBV12-4	-	TRBJ2-7	CASSHSLIGYEQYF
TRBV29-1	-	TRBJ2-1	CRVPEQGKSEQFF
TRBV6-2/TRBV6-3	-	TRBJ2-7	CASSSIGVQFHEQYF
TRBV6-2/TRBV6-3	-	TRBJ2-7	CASSQTSYSSYEQYF
TRBV4-1	-	TRBJ2-1	CASSQDRPAVIYNEQFF
TRBV3-1	few	TRBJ1-2	CASSQGIGVGYTF
TRBV20-1	-	TRBJ2-7	CSASEDFYEQYF